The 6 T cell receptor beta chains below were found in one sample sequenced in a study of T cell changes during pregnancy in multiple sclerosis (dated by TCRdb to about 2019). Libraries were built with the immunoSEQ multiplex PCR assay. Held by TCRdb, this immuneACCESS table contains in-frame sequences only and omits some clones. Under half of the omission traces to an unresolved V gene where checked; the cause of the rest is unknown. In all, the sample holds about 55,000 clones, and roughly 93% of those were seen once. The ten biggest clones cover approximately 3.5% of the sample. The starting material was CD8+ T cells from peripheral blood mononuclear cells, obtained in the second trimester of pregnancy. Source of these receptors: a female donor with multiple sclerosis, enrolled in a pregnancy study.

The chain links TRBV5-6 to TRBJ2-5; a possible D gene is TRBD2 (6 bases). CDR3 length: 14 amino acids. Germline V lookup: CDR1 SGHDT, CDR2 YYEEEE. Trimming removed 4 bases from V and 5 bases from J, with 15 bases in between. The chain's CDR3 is CASSQTGSGETQYF. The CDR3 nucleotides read TGTGCCAGCAGCCAAACCGGGAGCGGGGAGACCCAGTACTTC.

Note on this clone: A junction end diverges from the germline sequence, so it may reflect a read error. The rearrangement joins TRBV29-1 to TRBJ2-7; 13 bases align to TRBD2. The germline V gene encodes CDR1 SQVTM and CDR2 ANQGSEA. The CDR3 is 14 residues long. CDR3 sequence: CSVSRLAGGYEQCF. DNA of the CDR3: TGCAGCGTCTCTAGACTAGCGGGAGGCTACGAGCAGTGCTTC.

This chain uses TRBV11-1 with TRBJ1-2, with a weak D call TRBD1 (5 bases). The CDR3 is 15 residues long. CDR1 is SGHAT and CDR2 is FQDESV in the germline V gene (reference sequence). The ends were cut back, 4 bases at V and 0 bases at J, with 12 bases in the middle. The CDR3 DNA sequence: TGTGCCAGCAGCTCCCAGCAGGGATCTAACTATGGCTACACCTTC. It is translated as CASSSQQGSNYGYTF.

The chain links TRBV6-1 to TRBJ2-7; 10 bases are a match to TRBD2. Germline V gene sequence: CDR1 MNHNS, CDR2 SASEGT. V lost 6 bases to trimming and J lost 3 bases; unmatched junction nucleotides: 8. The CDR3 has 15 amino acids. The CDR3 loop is CASRASGSYRYEQYF. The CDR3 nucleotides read TGTGCCAGCAGGGCTAGCGGGAGTTATCGCTACGAGCAGTACTTC.

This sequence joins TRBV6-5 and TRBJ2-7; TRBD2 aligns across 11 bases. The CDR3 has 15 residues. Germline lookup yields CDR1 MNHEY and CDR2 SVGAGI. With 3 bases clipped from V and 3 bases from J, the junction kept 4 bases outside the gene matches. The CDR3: CASSYLAGGFYEQYF. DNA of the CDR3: TGTGCCAGCAGTTATCTAGCGGGAGGTTTCTACGAGCAGTACTTC.

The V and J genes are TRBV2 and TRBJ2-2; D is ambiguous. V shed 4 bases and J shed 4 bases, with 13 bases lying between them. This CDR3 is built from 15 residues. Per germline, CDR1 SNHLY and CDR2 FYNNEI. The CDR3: CASSGITRGTGELFF. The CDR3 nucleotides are TGTGCCAGCAGTGGAATCACCCGAGGCACCGGGGAGCTGTTTTTT.